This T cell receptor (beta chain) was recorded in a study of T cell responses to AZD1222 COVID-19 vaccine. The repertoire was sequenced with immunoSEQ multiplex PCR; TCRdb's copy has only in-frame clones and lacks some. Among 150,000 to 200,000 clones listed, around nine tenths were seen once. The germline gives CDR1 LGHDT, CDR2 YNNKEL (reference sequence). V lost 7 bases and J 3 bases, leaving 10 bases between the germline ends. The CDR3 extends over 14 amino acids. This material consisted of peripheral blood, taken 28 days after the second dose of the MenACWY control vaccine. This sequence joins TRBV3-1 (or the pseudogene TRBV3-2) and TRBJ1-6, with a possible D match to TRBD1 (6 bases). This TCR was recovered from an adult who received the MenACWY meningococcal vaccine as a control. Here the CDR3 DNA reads TGTGCCAGCACCCCGGACAGCTATAATTCACCCCTCCACTTT. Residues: CASTPDSYNSPLHF.